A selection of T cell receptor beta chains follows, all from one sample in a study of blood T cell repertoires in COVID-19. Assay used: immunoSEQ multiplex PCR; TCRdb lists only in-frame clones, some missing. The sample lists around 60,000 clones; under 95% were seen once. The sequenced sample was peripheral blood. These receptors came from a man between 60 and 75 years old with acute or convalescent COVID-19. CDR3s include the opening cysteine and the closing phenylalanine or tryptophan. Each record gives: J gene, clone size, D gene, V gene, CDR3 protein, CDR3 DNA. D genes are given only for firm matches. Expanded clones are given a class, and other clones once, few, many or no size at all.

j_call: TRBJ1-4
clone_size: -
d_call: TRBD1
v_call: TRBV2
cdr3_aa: CASSTRQGGEKLFF
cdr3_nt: TGTGCCAGCAGTACTCGACAGGGGGGCGAAAAACTGTTTTTT

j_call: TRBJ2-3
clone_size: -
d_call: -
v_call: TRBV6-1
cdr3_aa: CASSEAPYSTDTQYF
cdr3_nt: TGTGCCAGCAGTGAAGCCCCCTACAGCACAGATACGCAGTATTTT

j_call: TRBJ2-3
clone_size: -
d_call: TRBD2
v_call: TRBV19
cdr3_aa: CASSIAVAGSGGQYF
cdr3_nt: TGTGCCAGTAGTATAGCGGTAGCGGGGTCCGGGGGGCAGTATTTT

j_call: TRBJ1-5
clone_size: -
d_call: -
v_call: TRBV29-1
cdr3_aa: CSVGEGNQPQHF
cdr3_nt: TGCAGCGTGGGGGAGGGCAATCAGCCCCAGCATTTT

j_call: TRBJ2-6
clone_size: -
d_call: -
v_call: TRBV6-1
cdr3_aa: CASSERGRSGANVLTF
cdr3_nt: TGTGCCAGCAGTGAACGCGGGCGCTCTGGGGCCAACGTCCTGACTTTC

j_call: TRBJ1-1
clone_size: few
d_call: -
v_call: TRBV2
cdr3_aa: CASSTDRWNTEAFF
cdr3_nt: TGTGCCAGCAGTACCGATCGGTGGAACACTGAAGCTTTCTTT

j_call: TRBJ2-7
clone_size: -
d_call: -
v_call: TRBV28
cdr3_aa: CASRRQNSYEQYF
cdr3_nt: TGTGCCAGCCGGCGACAGAATTCCTACGAGCAGTACTTC

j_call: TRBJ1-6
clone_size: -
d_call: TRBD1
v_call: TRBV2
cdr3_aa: CASQVQDRGLSPLHF
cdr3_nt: TGTGCCAGTCAGGTTCAGGACAGGGGGCTTTCACCCCTCCACTTT

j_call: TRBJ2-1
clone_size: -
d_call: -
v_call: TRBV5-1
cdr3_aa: CASSLDSPYNEQFF
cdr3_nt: TGCGCCAGCAGCTTGGACTCCCCCTACAATGAGCAGTTCTTC

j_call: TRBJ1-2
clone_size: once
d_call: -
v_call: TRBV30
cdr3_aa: CAWSSPSRVPSGYTF
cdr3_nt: TGTGCCTGGAGTTCGCCGTCGCGTGTTCCAAGCGGCTACACCTTC

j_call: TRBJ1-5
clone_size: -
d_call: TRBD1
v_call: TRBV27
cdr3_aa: CASSPYLSDRGNQPQHF
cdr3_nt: TGTGCCAGCAGTCCGTATCTGAGCGACAGGGGCAATCAGCCCCAGCATTTT

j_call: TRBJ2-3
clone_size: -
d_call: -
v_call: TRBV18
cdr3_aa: CASSPNREGTQYF
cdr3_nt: TGTGCCAGCTCACCAAACCGAGAGGGTACGCAGTATTTT

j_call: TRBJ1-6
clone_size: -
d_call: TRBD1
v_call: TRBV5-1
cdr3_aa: CASSLGTDRGGQHNSPLHF
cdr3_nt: TGCGCCAGCAGCTTGGGAACGGACAGGGGAGGTCAGCATAATTCACCCCTCCACTTT

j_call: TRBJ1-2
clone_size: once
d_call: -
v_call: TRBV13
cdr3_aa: CASSSPPAGVYGYTF
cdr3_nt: TGTGCCAGCAGCTCCCCCCCCGCGGGGGTCTATGGCTACACCTTC

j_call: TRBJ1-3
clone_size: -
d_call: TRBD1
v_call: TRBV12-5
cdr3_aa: CASGLAGGLGNTIYF
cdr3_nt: TGTGCTAGTGGTTTGGCAGGGGGCTTAGGAAACACCATATATTTT

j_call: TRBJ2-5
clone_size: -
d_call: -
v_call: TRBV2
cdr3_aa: CASSETTPEGAQYF
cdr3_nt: TGTGCCAGCAGTGAAACTACTCCCGAAGGAGCCCAGTACTTC

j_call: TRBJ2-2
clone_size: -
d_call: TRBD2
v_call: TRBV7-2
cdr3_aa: CASSKAGRGSGELFF
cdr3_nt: TGTGCCAGCAGCAAAGCGGGGCGAGGTTCCGGGGAGCTGTTTTTT

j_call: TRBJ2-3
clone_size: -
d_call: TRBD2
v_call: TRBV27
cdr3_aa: CASSLSPPQRGLISTDTQYF
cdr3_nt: TGTGCCAGCAGTTTATCCCCCCCCCAGCGGGGTTTGATTAGCACAGATACGCAGTATTTT

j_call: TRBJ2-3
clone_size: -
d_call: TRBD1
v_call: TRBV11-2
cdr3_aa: CASRPGQGALGTDTQYF
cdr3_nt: TGTGCCAGCAGACCCGGACAGGGGGCCCTTGGCACAGATACGCAGTATTTT

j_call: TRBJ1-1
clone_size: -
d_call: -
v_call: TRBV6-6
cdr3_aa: CASSPPGSTEAFF
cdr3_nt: TGTGCCAGCAGCCCCCCCGGGAGCACTGAAGCTTTCTTT

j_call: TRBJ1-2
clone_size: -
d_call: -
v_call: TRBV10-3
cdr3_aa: CAISDRVGSGQLNYGYTF
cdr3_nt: TGTGCCATCAGTGACAGGGTTGGGAGTGGACAGCTAAACTATGGCTACACCTTC

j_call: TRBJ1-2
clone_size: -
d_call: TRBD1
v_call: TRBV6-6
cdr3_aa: CASFLQGRSPGYTF
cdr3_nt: TGTGCCAGCTTTTTACAGGGGAGGAGTCCGGGCTACACCTTC

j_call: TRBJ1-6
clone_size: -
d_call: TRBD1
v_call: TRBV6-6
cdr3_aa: CASSYRGTGNSPLHF
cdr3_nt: TGTGCCAGCAGTTACAGGGGGACAGGGAATTCACCCCTCCACTTT

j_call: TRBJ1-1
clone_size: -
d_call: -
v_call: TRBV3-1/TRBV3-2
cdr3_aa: CASSLGQREAFF
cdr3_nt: TGTGCCAGCAGCCTCGGACAGCGCGAAGCTTTCTTT

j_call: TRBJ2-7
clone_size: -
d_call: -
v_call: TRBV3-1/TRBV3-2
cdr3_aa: CASSQYRVYEQYF
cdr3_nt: TGTGCCAGCAGCCAATACAGGGTGTACGAGCAGTACTTC

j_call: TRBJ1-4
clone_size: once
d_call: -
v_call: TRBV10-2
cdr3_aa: CASSAHRRGEKLFF
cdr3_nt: TGCGCCAGCAGCGCCCACAGGAGGGGTGAAAAACTGTTTTTT

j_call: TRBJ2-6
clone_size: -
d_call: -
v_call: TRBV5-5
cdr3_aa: CASSLRSGISAGANVLTF
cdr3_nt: TGTGCCAGCAGCTTGCGAAGCGGAATTAGCGCTGGGGCCAACGTCCTGACTTTC

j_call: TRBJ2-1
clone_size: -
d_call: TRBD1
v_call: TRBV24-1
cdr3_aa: CATSDFTGGREQFF
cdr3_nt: TGTGCCACCAGTGATTTTACAGGGGGGCGAGAGCAGTTCTTC

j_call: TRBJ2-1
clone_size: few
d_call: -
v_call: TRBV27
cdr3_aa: CASRNLQGSEQFF
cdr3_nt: TGTGCCAGCAGGAATCTCCAGGGGTCTGAGCAGTTCTTC

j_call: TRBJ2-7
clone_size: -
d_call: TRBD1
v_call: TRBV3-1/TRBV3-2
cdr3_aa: CASSSPGTGSYEQYF
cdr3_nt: TGTGCCAGCAGCTCCCCCGGGACAGGGTCCTACGAGCAGTACTTC

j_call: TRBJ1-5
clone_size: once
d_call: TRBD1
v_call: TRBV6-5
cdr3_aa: CASRRQGGQPQHF
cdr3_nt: TGTGCCAGCAGAAGACAGGGTGGTCAGCCCCAGCATTTT

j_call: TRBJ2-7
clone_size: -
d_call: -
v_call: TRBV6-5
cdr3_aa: CASSRGSYEQYF
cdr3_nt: TGTGCCAGCAGCCGGGGCTCCTACGAGCAGTACTTC

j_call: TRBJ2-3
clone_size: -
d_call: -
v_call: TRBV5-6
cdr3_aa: CASSWINAGFTDTQYF
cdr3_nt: TGTGCCAGCAGCTGGATTAATGCGGGGTTCACAGATACGCAGTATTTT

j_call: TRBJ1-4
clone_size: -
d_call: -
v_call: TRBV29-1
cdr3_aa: CSVRGQNEKLFF
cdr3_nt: TGCAGCGTCAGAGGACAGAATGAAAAACTGTTTTTT

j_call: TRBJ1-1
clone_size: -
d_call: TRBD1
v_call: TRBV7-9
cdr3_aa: CASSPEPGTGKTEAFF
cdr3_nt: TGTGCCAGCAGCCCTGAGCCCGGGACAGGGAAAACTGAAGCTTTCTTT

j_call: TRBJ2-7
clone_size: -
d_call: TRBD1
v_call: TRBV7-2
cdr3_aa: CASSYRGEQYF
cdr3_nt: TGTGCCAGCAGCTACAGGGGCGAGCAGTACTTC

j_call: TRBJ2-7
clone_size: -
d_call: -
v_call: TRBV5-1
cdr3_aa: CASRTGRGPSEQYF
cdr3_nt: TGCGCCAGCAGAACCGGCAGGGGACCCTCCGAGCAGTACTTC

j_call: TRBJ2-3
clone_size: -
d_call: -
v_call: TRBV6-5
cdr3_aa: CASRHPGYTQYF
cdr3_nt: TGTGCCAGCCGCCATCCAGGGTATACGCAGTATTTT

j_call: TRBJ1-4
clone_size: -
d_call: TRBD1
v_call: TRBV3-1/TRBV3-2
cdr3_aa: CASSQGTGVTNEKLFF
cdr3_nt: TGTGCCAGCAGCCAAGGGACAGGGGTAACTAATGAAAAACTGTTTTTT

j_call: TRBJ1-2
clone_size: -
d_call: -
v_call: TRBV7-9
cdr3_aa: CASSFRDRNYGYTF
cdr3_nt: TGTGCCAGCAGCTTCCGCGACAGGAACTATGGCTACACCTTC

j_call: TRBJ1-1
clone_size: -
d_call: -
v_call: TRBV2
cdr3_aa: CAGDGGWGENTEAFF
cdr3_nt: TGTGCCGGAGACGGGGGTTGGGGTGAGAACACTGAAGCTTTCTTT

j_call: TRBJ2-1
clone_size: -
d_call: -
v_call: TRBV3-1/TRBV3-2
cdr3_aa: CASSQEQLLGSEQFF
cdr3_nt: TGTGCCAGCAGCCAAGAACAACTATTAGGCAGTGAGCAGTTCTTC

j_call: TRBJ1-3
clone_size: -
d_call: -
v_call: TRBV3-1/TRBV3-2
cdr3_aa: CASSQEGRNRLSGNTIYF
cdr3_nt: TGTGCCAGCAGCCAAGAAGGAAGAAACAGGCTCTCTGGAAACACCATATATTTT

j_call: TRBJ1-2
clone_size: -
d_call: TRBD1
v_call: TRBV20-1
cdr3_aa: CSASLRTGANYGYTF
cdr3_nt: TGCAGTGCTAGTCTTCGGACAGGCGCTAACTATGGCTACACCTTC

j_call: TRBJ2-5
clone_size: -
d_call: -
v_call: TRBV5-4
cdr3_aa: CASSRDSFQETQYF
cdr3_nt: TGTGCCAGCAGCCGCGACAGCTTTCAAGAGACCCAGTACTTC

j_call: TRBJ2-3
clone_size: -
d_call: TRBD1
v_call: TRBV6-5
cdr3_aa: CASSWDRVTQYF
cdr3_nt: TGTGCCAGCAGCTGGGACAGGGTAACGCAGTATTTT

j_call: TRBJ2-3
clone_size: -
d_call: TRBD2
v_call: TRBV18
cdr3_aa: CASSQTRGGGSDTQYF
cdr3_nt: TGTGCCAGCTCACAGACGAGAGGCGGGGGGAGTGATACGCAGTATTTT

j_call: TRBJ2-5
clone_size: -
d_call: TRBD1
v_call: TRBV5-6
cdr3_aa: CASSLPGGKTQYF
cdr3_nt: TGTGCCAGCAGCTTGCCAGGGGGAAAGACCCAGTACTTC

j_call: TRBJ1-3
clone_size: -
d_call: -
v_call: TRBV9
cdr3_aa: CASSVEGGSGNTIYF
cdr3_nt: TGTGCCAGCAGCGTAGAAGGGGGTTCTGGAAACACCATATATTTT

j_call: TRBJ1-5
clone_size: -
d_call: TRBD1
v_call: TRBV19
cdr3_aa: CASSIAGGVNQPQHF
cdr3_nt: TGTGCCAGTAGTATAGCAGGGGGTGTCAATCAGCCCCAGCATTTT

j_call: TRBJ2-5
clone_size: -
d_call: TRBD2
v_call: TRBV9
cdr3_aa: CASSVGASGGIQETQYF
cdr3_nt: TGTGCCAGCAGCGTAGGTGCTAGCGGGGGTATACAAGAGACCCAGTACTTC